One and the same sample provided the 19 T cell receptor beta chains below, sequenced in a study of T cells in Graves' hyperthyroidism and ophthalmopathy. The investigators amplified TCR beta CDR3 regions from RNA transcripts. The TCR CDR3 first-round RT-PCR relied on the HTBI primer set. TCRdb re-analysed the multiplex PCR reads in MiXCR, keeping a single row per CDR3 protein. This table has a few hundred thousand distinct CDR3 sequences, about 15% appearing once. Sequencing was done on a sample of blood. The receptors derive from a woman aged 25-40 years with Graves' hyperthyroidism that later progressed to Graves' ophthalmopathy.

This clonotype was counted between two and nine times. The chain recombines TRBV20-1 with TRBJ2-3; unclear D gene. Germline V gene data show CDR1 as DFQATT and CDR2 as SNEGSKA (reference sequence). The CDR3 sequence is 16 residues long. V shed 6 bases and J shed 5 bases, with 24 bases lying between them. CDR3 protein: CSATGFFVKEIDTQYF. In DNA, the CDR3 is TGCAGTGCAACCGGGTTCTTCGTAAAGGAAATAGATACGCAGTATTTT.

This clonotype has just one count. A much more abundant neighbour one base away suggests this may be a read error. The chain couples TRBV28 to TRBJ2-7; no reliable D call. Germline assignment: CDR1 MDHEN and CDR2 SYDVKM. The V end was cut by 5 bases, the J end by 0 bases, with 17 bases between. This CDR3 is 16 amino acids long. In nucleotides, the CDR3 is TGTGCCAGCAGTGATTTGGGTCAGTTCGACTCCTACGAGCAGTACTTC. Translation gives CASSDLGQFDSYEQYF.

The chain has TRBV24-1 and TRBJ2-3; D uncertain. Trimming shortened V by 1 base and J by 4 bases, and 5 bases separated the two germline ends. This CDR3 region has 13 residues. The germline V gene has CDR1 KGHDR and CDR2 SFDVKD. The CDR3 DNA is TGTGCCACCAGTGATTTATTAGCAGATACGCAGTATTTT. Its translation is CATSDLLADTQYF.

As concerns this clonotype: A much bigger clone sits one base away, suggesting this may be a read error. V is TRBV2 and J is TRBJ2-2, with a possible D match to TRBD2 (5 bases). This CDR3 spans 13 amino acids. Germline assignment: CDR1 SNHLY and CDR2 FYNNEI. V was trimmed by 6 bases and J by 8 bases, leaving 13 bases between them. CDR3 region: CASRRVLEGELFF. DNA for the CDR3: TGTGCCAGCAGGAGAGTACTAGAGGGGGAGCTGTTTTTT.

This clonotype occurred many times. The gene calls are TRBV20-1 and TRBJ1-5; no definite D call. CDR1 and CDR2 (germline): DFQATT, SNEGSKA (reference sequence). The CDR3 extends over 13 amino acids. V was trimmed by 2 bases and J by 7 bases, leaving 12 bases between them. In nucleotides, the CDR3 is TGCAGTGCTAGACGGGGATCTGAACAGCCCCAGCATTTT. This sequence encodes CSARRGSEQPQHF.

This clonotype came up many times. The chain links TRBV10-3 to TRBJ1-4; D is uncertain. The germline V gene has CDR1 ENHRY and CDR2 SYGVKD. The V and J ends lost 6 bases and 4 bases respectively, with 12 bases between them. This CDR3 is 14 amino acids long. This CDR3 is CAIRGSALNEKLFF. The CDR3 DNA sequence: TGTGCCATCAGGGGGAGTGCCCTTAATGAAAAACTGTTTTTT.

Ten or more counts support this clonotype. This chain links TRBV10-3 with TRBJ1-1; TRBD1 aligns across 7 bases. Germline loops: CDR1 ENHRY, CDR2 SYGVKD. The CDR3 spans 14 residues. The V segment lost 5 bases and the J segment 3 bases; nucleotides outside the gene matches: 6. This CDR3 is CAISYRGYDTEAFF. The CDR3 bases are TGTGCCATCAGTTACAGGGGTTACGACACTGAAGCTTTCTTT.

This clonotype has more than one count but fewer than ten. The chain couples TRBV25-1 to TRBJ2-7, with D possibly TRBD2 on 6 matching bases. This CDR3 is built from 13 residues. V was cut by 5 bases and J by 5 bases, with 13 bases left in between. Germline assignment: CDR1 MGHDK and CDR2 SYGVNS. The CDR3 DNA is TGTGCCAGCAGTCCGGGAGACGTAGACGAGCAGTACTTC. Amino acids: CASSPGDVDEQYF.

The rearrangement links TRBV2 to TRBJ2-3; a weak D match, TRBD2 (6 bases). Germline V gives CDR1 SNHLY, CDR2 FYNNEI. Trimming shortened V by 7 bases and J by 4 bases, and 18 bases separated the two germline ends. The CDR3 loop spans 15 amino acids. Here the CDR3 reads CASILSGPAPDTQYF. The CDR3 DNA reads as TGTGCCAGCATCCTTAGCGGACCCGCACCAGATACGCAGTATTTT.

Many counts were recorded for this clonotype. The genes are TRBV2 and TRBJ2-3; 8 bases fit TRBD2. The CDR3 runs to 15 residues. V trimming: 11 bases; J trimming: 5 bases; junction bases outside the gene matches: 15. Germline V gene lookup returns CDR1 SNHLY and CDR2 FYNNEI. CDR3 bases: TGTGCCGGATCCGGCGCGGGAGGTCGGGGAGATACGCAGTATTTT. The encoded protein is CAGSGAGGRGDTQYF.

This clonotype was seen a handful of times. This may come from a read error, since a much larger clone is one base off. The genes are TRBV28 and TRBJ1-1; no clear D gene. Per the germline V gene, CDR1 is MDHEN and CDR2 is SYDVKM. The V end was cut by 4 bases, the J end by 10 bases, with 13 bases between. This CDR3 has 12 residues. The CDR3 reads CASSYYRAGAFF. In DNA form, the CDR3 reads TGTGCCAGCAGTTATTACCGGGCCGGAGCTTTCTTT.

At least ten counts were recorded for this clonotype. V gene TRBV11-1 combines with J gene TRBJ2-1; D is unclear. The CDR3 is made up of 12 amino acids. Germline V CDR1 and CDR2: SGHAT, FQDESV (reference sequence). V was trimmed by 3 bases and J by 9 bases, leaving 9 bases between them. CDR3 loop: CASSLTAGEQFF. CDR3 nucleotides: TGTGCCAGCAGCTTGACCGCAGGTGAGCAGTTCTTC.

As to this clonotype: This clone may be a read error of a much larger clone one base away. The V gene is TRBV19, the J gene TRBJ1-4; D not certain. CDR3 length: 14 residues. The germline CDR1 and CDR2 sequences are LNHDA and SQIVND (reference sequence). CDR3 nucleotides: TGTGCCAGTAGGGCGGATGCAACTAATGAAATACTGTTTTTT. It specifies CASRADATNEILFF.

This clonotype occurred a few times. CDR3 in amino acids: CASSPPPRGSDSYGYGYTF. CDR3 in DNA: TGTGCCAGCAGCCCTCCCCCGAGGGGATCGGACTCCTACGGCTATGGCTACACCTTC. The genes are TRBV9 and TRBJ1-2; tentative D call: TRBD1 (5 bases). Looked up from germline, CDR1 is SGDLS and CDR2 is YYNGEE. The V end lost 4 bases, the J end lost 4 bases, and 29 bases lay between the germline ends. This CDR3 has 19 amino acids.

This clonotype was counted many times. The chain combines TRBV28 with TRBJ2-1; 12 bases match TRBD2. Germline V gene data show CDR1 as MDHEN and CDR2 as SYDVKM. V lost 6 bases to trimming and J lost 3 bases; unmatched junction nucleotides: 9. CDR3 size: 17 residues. The CDR3 here is CASSRLWTSGDYNEQFF. The CDR3 nucleotides read TGTGCCAGCAGCCGTCTCTGGACTAGCGGGGACTACAATGAGCAGTTCTTC. The variable domain in full, completed from reference TRBV28 and TRBJ2-1, reads DVKVTQSSRYLVKRTGEKVFLECVQDMDHENMFWYRQDPGLGLRLIYFSYDVKMKEKGDIPEGYSVSREKKERFSLILESASTNQTSMYLCASSRLWTSGDYNEQFFGPGTRLTVL.

The chain couples TRBV12-3 or TRBV12-4 to TRBJ2-2; tentative D call: TRBD1 (5 bases). Deletions cut 7 bases from V and 8 bases from J, with 20 bases between. The CDR3 is made up of 15 amino acids. The CDR3 DNA reads TGTGCCAGCAACGACCCTGACAGTTCAGGGGGGGAGCTGTTTTTT. Translation gives CASNDPDSSGGELFF.

CDR3 nucleotide sequence: TGCAGTGCTAGAGATGCGCTACTAGTAAATGAGCAGTTCTTC. Encoded protein: CSARDALLVNEQFF. The genes are TRBV20-1 and TRBJ2-1; maybe TRBD2 (5 bases). From germline, CDR1 is DFQATT and CDR2 SNEGSKA (reference sequence). Trimming pared 0 bases from V and 7 bases from J, leaving 13 bases between. The CDR3 contains 14 residues.

This clonotype was counted at least ten times. This sequence joins TRBV20-1 and TRBJ2-1; D is perhaps TRBD2 (6 bases). CDR1 and CDR2 from the germline V gene are DFQATT and SNEGSKA (reference sequence). Trimming took off 6 bases at V and 4 bases at J, with 16 bases between the two ends. The CDR3 has 14 amino acids. CDR3 sequence reads: CSAQPGTGYNEQFF. The CDR3 DNA follows: TGCAGTGCGCAGCCCGGGACTGGGTACAATGAGCAGTTCTTC.

This clonotype has a count of ten or more. This sequence joins TRBV5-1 and TRBJ2-2, with TRBD1 matching 10 bases. CDR3 length: 15 residues. Germline V gives CDR1 SGHRS, CDR2 YFSETQ. V trimming: 2 bases; J trimming: 6 bases; junction bases outside the gene matches: 4. In DNA, the CDR3 is TGCGCCAGCAGCTTCTTCGACAGGGGGCCCGGGGAGCTGTTTTTT. Translated, it gives CASSFFDRGPGELFF.